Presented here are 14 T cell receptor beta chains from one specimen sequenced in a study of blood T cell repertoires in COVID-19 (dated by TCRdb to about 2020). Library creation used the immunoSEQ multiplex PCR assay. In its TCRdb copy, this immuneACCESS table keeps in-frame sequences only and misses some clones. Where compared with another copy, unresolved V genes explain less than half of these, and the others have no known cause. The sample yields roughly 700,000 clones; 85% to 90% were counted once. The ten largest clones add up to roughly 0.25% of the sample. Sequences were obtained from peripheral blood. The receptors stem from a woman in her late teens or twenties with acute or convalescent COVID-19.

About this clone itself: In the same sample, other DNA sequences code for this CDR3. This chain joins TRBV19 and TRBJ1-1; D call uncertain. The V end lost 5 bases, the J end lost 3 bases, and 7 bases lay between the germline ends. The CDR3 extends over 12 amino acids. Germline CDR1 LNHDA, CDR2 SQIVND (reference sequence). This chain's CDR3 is CASSLFDTEAFF. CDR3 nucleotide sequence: TGTGCCAGTAGTCTGTTCGACACTGAAGCTTTCTTT. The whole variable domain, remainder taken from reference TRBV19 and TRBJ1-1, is DGGITQSPKYLFRKEGQNVTLSCEQNLNHDAMYWYRQDPGQGLRLIYYSQIVNDFQKGDIAEGYSVSREKKESFPLTVTSAQKNPTAFYLCASSLFDTEAFFGQGTRLTVV.

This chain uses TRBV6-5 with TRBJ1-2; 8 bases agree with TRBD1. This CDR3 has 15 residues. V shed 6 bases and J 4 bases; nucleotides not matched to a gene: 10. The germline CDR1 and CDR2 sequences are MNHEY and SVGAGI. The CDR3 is CASRLDRDRTYGYTF. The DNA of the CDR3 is TGTGCCAGCAGATTAGACCGGGACAGGACCTATGGCTACACCTTC.

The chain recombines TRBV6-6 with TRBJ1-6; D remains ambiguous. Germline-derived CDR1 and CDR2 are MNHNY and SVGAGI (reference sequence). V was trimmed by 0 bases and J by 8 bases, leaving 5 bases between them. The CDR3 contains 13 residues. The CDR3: CASSYSGDSPLHF. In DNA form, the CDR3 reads TGTGCCAGCAGTTACTCCGGGGATTCACCCCTCCACTTT.

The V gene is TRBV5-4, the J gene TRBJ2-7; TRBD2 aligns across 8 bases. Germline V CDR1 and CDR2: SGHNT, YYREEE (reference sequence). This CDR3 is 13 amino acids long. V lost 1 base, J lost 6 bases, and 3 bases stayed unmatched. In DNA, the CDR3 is TGTGCCAGCAGCTTGCTAAGCGGGGGCGAGCAGTACTTC. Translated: CASSLLSGGEQYF.

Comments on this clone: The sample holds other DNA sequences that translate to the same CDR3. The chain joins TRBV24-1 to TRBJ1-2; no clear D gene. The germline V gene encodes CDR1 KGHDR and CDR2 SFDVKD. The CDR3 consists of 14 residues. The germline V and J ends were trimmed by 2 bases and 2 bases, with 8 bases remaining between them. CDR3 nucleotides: TGTGCCACCAGTGATTCTGGCGGGAACTATGGCTACACCTTC. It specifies CATSDSGGNYGYTF.

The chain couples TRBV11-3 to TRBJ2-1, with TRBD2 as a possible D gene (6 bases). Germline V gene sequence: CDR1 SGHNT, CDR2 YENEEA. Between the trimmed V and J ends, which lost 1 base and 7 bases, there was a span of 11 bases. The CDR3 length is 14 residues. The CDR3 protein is CASSLGRGRNEQFF. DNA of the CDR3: TGTGCCAGCAGCTTAGGGCGAGGGAGGAATGAGCAGTTCTTC.

The CDR3 is CASSIVAVGNQPQHF. In DNA form, the CDR3 reads TGTGCCAGTAGTATAGTAGCGGTGGGAAATCAGCCCCAGCATTTT. The chain has TRBV19 and TRBJ1-5; no reliable D call. The CDR3 has 15 residues. The V gene lost 1 base and the J gene lost 4 bases, with 11 bases spanning the gap. Germline lookup yields CDR1 LNHDA and CDR2 SQIVND (reference sequence).

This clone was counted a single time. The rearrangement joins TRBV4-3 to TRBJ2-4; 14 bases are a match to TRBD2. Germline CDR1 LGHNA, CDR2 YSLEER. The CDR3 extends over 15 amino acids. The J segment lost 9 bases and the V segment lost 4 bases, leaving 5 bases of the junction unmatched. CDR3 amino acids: CASSRLAGGPGIQYF. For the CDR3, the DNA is TGCGCCAGCAGCCGACTAGCGGGGGGGCCGGGCATTCAGTACTTC.

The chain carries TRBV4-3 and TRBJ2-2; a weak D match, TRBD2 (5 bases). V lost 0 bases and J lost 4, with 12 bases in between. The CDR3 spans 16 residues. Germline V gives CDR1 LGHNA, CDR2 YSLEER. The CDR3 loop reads CASSQDGFGITGELFF. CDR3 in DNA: TGCGCCAGCAGCCAAGATGGGTTCGGGATCACCGGGGAGCTGTTTTTT.

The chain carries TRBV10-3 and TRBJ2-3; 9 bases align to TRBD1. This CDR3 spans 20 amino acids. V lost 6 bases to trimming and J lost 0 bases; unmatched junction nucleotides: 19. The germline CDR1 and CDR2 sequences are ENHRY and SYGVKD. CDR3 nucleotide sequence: TGTGCCATCAGCCGCGGGACAGGGACCCGAACGTCCTTTAGCACAGATACGCAGTATTTT. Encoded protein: CAISRGTGTRTSFSTDTQYF.

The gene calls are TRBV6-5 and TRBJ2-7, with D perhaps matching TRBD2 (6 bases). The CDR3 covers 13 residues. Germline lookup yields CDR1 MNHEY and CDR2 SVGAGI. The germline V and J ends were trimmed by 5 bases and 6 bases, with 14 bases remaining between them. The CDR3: CASSLGGGSEQYF. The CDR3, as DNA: TGTGCCAGCAGTCTGGGGGGTGGTTCCGAGCAGTACTTC.

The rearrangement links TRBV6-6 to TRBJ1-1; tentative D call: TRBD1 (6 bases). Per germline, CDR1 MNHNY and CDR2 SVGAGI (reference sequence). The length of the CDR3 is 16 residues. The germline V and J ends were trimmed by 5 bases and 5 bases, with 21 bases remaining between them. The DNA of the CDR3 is TGTGCCAGCAGTCTAGGGAAAGGGGGATCGAAGACTGAAGCTTTCTTT. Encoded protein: CASSLGKGGSKTEAFF.

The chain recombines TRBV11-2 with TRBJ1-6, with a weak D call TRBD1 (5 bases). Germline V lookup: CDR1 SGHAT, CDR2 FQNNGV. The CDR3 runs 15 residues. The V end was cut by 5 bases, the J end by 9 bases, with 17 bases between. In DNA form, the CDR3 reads TGTGCCAGCAGCAGGGAACGGGGAGGGACTTCACCCCTCCACTTT. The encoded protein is CASSRERGGTSPLHF.

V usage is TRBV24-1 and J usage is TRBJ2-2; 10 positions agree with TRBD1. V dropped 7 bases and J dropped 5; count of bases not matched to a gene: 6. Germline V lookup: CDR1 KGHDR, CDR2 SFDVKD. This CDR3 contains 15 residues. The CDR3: CATRTGTGDTGELFF. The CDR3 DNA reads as TGTGCCACCAGAACCGGGACAGGGGATACCGGGGAGCTGTTTTTT.